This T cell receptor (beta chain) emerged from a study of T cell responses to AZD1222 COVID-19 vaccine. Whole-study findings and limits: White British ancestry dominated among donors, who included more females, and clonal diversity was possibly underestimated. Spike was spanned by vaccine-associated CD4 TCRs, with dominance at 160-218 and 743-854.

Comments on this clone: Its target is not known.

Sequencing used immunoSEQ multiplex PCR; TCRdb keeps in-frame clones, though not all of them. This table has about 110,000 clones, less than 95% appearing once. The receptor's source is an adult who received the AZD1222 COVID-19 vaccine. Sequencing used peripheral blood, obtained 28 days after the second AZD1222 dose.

DNA for the CDR3: TGTGCCAGCAGTGTTACGACTCCCCCCTACGAGCAGTACTTC. Its translation: CASSVTTPPYEQYF. This chain links TRBV27 with TRBJ2-7; D gene uncertain. The germline V gene encodes CDR1 MNHEY and CDR2 SMNVEV (reference sequence). The CDR3 has 14 residues. Trimming took off 5 bases at V and 2 bases at J, with 13 bases between the two ends.